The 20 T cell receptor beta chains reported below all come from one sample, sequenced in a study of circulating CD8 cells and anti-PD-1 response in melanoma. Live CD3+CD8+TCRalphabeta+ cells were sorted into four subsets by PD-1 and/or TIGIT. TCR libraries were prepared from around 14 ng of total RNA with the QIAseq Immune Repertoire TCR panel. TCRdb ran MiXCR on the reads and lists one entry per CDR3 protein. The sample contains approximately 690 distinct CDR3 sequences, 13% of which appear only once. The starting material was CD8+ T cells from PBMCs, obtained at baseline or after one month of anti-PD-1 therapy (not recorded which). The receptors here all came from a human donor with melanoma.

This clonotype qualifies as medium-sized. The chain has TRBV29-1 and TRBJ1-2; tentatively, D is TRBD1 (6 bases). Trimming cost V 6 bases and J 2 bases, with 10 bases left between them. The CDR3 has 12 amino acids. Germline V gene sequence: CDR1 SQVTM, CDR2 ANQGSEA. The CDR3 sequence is CSVLQGNYGYTF. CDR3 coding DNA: TGCAGCGTCCTACAGGGAAACTATGGCTACACCTTC.

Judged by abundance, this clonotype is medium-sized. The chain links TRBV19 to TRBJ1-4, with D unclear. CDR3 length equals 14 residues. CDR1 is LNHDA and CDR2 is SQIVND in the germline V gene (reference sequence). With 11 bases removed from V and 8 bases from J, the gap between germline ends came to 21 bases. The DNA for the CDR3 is TGTGCCCGACCCCCATCTTCTGACGGGGAAAAACTGTTTTTT. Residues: CARPPSSDGEKLFF.

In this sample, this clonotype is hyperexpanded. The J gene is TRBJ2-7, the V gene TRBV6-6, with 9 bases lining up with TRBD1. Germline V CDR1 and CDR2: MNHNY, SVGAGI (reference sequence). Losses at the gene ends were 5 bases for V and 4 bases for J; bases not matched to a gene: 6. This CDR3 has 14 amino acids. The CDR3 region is CASSADRGWYEQYF. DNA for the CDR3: TGTGCCAGCAGTGCGGACAGGGGATGGTACGAGCAGTACTTC.

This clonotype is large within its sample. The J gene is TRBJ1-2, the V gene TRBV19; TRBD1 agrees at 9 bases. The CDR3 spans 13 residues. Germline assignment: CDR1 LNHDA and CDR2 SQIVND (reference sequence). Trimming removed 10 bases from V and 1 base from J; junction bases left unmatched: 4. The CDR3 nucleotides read TGTGCCACGACAGGGGGGCTTAACTATGGCTACACCTTC. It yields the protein CATTGGLNYGYTF.

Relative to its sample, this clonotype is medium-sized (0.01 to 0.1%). The DNA of the CDR3 is TGCGCCAGCAGCCAACCTTCCCTGAGCACTGAAGCTTTCTTT. It specifies CASSQPSLSTEAFF. J is TRBJ1-1 and V is TRBV4-3; D is unclear. The germline gives CDR1 LGHNA, CDR2 YSLEER. The V end lost 2 bases, the J end lost 4 bases, and 11 bases lay between the germline ends. This CDR3 comprises 14 residues.

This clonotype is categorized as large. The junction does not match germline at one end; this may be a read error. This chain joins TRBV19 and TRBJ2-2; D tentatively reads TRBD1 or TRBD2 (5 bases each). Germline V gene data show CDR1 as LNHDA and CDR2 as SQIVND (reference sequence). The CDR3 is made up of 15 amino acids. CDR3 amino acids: CASSIDPGQLQSRIF. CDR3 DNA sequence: TGTGCCAGTAGTATAGATCCGGGGCAGCTCCAGAGCAGGATTTTT.

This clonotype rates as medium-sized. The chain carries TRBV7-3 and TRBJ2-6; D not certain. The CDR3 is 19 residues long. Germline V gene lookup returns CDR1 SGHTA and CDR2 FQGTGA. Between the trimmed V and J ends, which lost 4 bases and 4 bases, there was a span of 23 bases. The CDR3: CASSSSPGFILGGANVLTF. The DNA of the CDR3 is TGTGCCAGCAGCTCCAGCCCCGGATTCATACTTGGGGGGGCCAACGTCCTGACTTTC.

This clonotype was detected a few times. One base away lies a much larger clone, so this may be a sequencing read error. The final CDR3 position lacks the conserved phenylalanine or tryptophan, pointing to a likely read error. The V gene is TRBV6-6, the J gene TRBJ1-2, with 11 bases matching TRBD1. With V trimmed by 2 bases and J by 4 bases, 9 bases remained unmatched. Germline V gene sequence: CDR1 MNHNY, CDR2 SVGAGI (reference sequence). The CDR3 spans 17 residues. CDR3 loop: CASSYSGQGAYGYGYTL. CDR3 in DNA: TGTGCCAGCAGTTACAGCGGACAGGGGGCGTATGGCTATGGCTACACCCTC.

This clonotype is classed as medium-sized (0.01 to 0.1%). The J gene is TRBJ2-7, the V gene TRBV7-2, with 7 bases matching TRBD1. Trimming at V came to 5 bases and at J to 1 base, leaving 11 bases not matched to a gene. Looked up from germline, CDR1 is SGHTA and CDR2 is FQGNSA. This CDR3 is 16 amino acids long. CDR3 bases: TGTGCCAGCAGCGCCCCGACAGGGACACTTTCCTACGAGCAGTACTTC. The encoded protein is CASSAPTGTLSYEQYF.

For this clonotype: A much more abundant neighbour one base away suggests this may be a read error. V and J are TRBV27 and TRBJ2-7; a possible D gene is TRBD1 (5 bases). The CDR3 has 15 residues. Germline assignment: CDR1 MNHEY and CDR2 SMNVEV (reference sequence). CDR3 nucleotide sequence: TGTGCCAGCAGTTTATCGTATCCAGGGTACTACGTGCAGTACTTC. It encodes CASSLSYPGYYVQYF.

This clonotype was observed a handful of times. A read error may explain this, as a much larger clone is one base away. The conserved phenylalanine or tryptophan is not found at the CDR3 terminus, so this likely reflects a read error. The CDR3 spells CASSIGTDRPQHL. The CDR3 coding sequence is TGTGCCAGTAGTATTGGTACGGATCGGCCCCAGCATCTT. The chain combines TRBV19 with TRBJ1-5; no clear D. This CDR3 contains 13 residues. V was shortened by 3 bases and J by 9 bases, with 12 bases between the two germline ends. The germline V gene encodes CDR1 LNHDA and CDR2 SQIVND (reference sequence).

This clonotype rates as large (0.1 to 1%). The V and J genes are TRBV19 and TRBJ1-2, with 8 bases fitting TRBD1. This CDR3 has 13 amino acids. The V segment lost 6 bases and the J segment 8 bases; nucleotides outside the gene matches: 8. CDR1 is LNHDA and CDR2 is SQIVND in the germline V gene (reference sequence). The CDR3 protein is CASSLQGAGGYTF. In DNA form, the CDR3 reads TGTGCCAGTAGCCTCCAGGGGGCTGGGGGCTACACCTTC.

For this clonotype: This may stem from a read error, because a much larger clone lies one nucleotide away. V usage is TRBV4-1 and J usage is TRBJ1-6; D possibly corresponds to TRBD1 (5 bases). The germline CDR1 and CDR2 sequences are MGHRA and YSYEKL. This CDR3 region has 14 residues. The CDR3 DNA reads TGCGCCAGCAGCCAAGGATGGGGCGATTCACCCCTCCGCTTT. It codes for CASSQGWGDSPLRF.

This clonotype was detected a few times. The CDR3, as DNA: TGTGCCAGTCGGACAGGGCTTTTTTCACCCCTCCACTTT. This translates into CASRTGLFSPLHF. The rearrangement uses TRBV19 and TRBJ1-6, with 8 bases lining up with TRBD1. The CDR3 contains 13 residues. Germline CDR1 LNHDA, CDR2 SQIVND (reference sequence). V shed 8 bases, J shed 9 bases, and the junction held 6 bases outside the gene matches.

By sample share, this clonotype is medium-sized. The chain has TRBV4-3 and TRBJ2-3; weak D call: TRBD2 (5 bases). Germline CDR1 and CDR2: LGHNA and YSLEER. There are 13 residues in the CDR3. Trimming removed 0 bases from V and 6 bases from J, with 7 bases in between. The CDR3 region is CASSQDPGDTQYF. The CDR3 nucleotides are TGCGCCAGCAGCCAAGACCCGGGGGATACGCAGTATTTT.

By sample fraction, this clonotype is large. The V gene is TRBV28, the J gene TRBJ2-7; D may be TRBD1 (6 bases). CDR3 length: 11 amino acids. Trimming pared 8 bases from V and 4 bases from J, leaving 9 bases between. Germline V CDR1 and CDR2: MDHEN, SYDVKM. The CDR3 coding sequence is TGTGCCAGCGCAACAGGGTACGAGCAGTACTTC. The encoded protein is CASATGYEQYF.

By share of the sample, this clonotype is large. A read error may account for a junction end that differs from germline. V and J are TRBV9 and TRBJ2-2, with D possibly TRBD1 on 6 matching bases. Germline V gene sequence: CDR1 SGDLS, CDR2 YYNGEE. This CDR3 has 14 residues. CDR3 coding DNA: TGTGCCACCAGCTTAAGTACAGGGATCGGGGAGCTGTTTTTT. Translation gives CATSLSTGIGELFF.

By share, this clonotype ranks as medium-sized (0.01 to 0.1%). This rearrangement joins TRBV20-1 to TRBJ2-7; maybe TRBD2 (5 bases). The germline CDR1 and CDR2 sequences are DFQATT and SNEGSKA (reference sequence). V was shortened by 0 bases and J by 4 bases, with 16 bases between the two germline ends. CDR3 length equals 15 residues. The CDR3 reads CSAREAGNVWYEQYF. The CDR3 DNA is TGCAGTGCTAGAGAGGCCGGGAATGTGTGGTACGAGCAGTACTTC.

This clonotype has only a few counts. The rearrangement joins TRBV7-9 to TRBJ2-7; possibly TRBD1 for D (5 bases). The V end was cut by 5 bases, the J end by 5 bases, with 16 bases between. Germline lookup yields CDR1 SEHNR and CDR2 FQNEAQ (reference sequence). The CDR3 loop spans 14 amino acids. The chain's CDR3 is CASSKLPRAHEQYF. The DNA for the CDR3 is TGTGCCAGCAGCAAACTCCCCAGGGCCCACGAGCAGTACTTC.

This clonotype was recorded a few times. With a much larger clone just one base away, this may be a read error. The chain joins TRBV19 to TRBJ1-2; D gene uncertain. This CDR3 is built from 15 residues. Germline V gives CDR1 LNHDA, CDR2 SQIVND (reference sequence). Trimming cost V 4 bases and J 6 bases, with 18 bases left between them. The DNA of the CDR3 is TGTGCCAGTAGTACCCTGAGGTGGAAGATTCATGGCTACACCTTC. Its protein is CASSTLRWKIHGYTF.